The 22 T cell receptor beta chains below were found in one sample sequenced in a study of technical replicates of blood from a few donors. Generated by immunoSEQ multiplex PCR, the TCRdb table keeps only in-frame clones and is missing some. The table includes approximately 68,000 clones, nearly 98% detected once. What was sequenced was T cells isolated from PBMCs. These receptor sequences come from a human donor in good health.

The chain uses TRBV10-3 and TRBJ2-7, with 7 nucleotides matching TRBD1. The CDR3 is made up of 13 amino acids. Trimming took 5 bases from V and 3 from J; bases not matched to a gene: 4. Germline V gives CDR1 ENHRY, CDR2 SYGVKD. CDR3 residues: CAISWDRYYEQYF. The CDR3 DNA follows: TGTGCCATCAGTTGGGACAGATACTACGAGCAGTACTTC.

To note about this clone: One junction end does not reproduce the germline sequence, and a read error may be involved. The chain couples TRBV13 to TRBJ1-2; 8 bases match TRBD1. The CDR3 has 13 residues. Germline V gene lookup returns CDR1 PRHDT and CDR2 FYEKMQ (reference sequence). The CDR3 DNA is TGTGCCAGCAGCTCCTTGGGACAGGCTCTTCGCTCCTTC. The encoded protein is CASSSLGQALRSF.

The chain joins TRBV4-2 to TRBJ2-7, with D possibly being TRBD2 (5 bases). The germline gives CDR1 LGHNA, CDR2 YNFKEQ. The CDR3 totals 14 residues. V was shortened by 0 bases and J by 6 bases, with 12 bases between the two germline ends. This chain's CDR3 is CASSQDRLAREQYF. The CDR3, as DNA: TGTGCCAGCAGCCAAGATCGCCTAGCCCGCGAGCAGTACTTC.

The CDR3 sequence: CASSQDQDSYYEQYF. Here the CDR3 DNA reads TGTGCCAGCAGCCAAGATCAGGACAGCTACTACGAGCAGTACTTC. The chain uses TRBV14 and TRBJ2-7, with D possibly being TRBD1 (6 bases). The V and J ends lost 0 bases and 3 bases respectively, with 12 bases between them. CDR1 is SGHDN and CDR2 is FVKESK in the germline V gene. This CDR3 is 15 amino acids long.

CDR3 nucleotides: TGTGCCAGCAGCCTCAGGGAGGGTCGGGAGCAGTACTTC. It encodes CASSLREGREQYF. V gene TRBV5-4 combines with J gene TRBJ2-7, with TRBD2 identical over 7 bases. J gave up 7 bases and V 4 bases, and 8 bases lay outside the gene matches. The CDR3 totals 13 residues. CDR1 is SGHNT, CDR2 YYREEE, per germline (reference sequence).

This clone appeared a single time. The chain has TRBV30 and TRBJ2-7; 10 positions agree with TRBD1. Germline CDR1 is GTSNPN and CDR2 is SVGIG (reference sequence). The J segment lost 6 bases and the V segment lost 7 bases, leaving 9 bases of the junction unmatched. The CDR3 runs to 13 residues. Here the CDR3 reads CAYDRDRGAEQYF. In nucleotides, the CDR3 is TGTGCCTATGACCGGGACAGGGGTGCCGAGCAGTACTTC.

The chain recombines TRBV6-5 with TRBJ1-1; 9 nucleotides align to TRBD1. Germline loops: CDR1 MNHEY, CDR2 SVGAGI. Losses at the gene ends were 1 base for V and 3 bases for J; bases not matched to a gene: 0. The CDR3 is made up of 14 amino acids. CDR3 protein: CASSYYRGHTEAFF. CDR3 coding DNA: TGTGCCAGCAGTTACTACAGGGGGCACACTGAAGCTTTCTTT.

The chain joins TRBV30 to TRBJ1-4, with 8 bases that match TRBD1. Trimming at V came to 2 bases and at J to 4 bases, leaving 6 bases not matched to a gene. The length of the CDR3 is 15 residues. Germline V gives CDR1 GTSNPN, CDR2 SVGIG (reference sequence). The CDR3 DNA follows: TGTGCCTGGAGTACGGGACAGGTTTTTAATGAAAAACTGTTTTTT. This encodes CAWSTGQVFNEKLFF.

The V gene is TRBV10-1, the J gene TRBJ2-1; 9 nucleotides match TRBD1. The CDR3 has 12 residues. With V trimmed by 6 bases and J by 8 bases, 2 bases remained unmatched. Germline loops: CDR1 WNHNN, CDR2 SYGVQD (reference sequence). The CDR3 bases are TGCGCCAGCAGAGGGACAGGGCATGAGCAGTTCTTC. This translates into CASRGTGHEQFF.

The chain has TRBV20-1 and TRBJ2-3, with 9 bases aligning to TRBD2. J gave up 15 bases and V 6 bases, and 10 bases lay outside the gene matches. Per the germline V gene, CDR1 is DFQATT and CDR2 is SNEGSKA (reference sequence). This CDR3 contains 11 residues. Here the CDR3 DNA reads TGCAGTGCAGGTTCTAGCGGGATGATCTATTTT. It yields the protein CSAGSSGMIYF.

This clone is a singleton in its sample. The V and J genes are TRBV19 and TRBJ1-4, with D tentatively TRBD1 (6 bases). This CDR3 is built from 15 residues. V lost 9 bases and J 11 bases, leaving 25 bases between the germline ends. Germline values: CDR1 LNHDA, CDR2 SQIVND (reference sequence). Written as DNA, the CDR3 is TGTGCCAGCCACCGGGCGACCGCCGATAGGGGGAAACTGTTTTTT. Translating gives CASHRATADRGKLFF. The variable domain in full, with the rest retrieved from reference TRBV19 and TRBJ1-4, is DGGITQSPKYLFRKEGQNVTLSCEQNLNHDAMYWYRQDPGQGLRLIYYSQIVNDFQKGDIAEGYSVSREKKESFPLTVTSAQKNPTAFYLCASHRATADRGKLFFGSGTQLSVL.

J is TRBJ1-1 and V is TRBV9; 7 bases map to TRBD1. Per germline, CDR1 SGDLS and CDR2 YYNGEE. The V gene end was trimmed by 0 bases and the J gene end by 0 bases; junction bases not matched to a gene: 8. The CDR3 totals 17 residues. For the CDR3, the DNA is TGTGCCAGCAGCGTAGCTGTAATGGACAGGTTGAACACTGAAGCTTTCTTT. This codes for CASSVAVMDRLNTEAFF.

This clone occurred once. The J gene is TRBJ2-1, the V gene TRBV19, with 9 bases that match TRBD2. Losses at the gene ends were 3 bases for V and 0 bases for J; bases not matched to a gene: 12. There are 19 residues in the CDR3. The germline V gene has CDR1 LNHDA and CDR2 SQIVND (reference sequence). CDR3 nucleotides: TGTGCCAGTAGTATTTGGGGCGGGAGGGCCTTCGGCTCCTACAATGAGCAGTTCTTC. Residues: CASSIWGGRAFGSYNEQFF.

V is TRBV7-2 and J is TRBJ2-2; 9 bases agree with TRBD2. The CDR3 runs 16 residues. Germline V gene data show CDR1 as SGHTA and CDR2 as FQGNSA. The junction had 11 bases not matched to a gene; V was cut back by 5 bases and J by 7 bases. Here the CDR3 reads CASSVLAGFSNGELFF. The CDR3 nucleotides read TGTGCCAGCAGCGTTCTAGCGGGATTTAGCAACGGGGAGCTGTTTTTT.

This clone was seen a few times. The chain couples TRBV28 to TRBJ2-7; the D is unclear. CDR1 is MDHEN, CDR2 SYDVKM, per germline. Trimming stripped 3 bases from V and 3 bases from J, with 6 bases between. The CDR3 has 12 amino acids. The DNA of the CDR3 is TGTGCCAGCAGTTTTTTAAACTACGAGCAGTACTTC. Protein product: CASSFLNYEQYF.

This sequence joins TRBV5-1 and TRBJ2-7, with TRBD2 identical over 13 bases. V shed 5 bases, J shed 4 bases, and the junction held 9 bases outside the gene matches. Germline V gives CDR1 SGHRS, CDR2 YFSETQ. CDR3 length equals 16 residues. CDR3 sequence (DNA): TGCGCCAGCAGTCAAGGACTAGCGGGAGTGGTTTACGAGCAGTACTTC. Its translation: CASSQGLAGVVYEQYF.

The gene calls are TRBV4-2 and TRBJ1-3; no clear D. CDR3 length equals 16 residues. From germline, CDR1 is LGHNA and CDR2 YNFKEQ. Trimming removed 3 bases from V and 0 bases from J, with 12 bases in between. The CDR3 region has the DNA TGTGCCAGCAGCCAGCACAAAGACTCCTCTGGAAACACCATATATTTT. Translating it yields CASSQHKDSSGNTIYF.

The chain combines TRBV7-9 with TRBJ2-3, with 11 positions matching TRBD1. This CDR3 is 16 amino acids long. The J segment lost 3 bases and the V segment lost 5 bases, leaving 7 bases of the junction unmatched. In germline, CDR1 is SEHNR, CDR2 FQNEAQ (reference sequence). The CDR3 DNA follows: TGTGCCAGCAGCCCGTGGAGGGACAGGGGGACAGATACGCAGTATTTT. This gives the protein CASSPWRDRGTDTQYF.

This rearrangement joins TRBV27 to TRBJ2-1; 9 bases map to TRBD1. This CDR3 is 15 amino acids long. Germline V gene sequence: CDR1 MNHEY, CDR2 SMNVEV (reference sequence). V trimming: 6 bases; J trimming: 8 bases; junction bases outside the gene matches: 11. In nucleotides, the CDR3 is TGTGCCAGCAGCTCCCCGGGACAGGGTTTCTATGAGCAGTTCTTC. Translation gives CASSSPGQGFYEQFF.

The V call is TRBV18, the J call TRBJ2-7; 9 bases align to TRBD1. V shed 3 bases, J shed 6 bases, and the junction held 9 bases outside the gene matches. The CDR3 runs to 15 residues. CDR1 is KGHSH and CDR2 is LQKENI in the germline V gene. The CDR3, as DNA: TGTGCCAGCTCACCTGCGGGACAGGGTAGCTTCGAGCAGTACTTC. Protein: CASSPAGQGSFEQYF.

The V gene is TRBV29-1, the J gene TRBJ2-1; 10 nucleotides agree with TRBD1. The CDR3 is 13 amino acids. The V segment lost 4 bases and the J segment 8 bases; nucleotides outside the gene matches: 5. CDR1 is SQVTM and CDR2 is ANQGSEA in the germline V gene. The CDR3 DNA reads TGCAGCGTTGTCCGGGACAGGGGCTATGAGCAGTTCTTC. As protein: CSVVRDRGYEQFF.

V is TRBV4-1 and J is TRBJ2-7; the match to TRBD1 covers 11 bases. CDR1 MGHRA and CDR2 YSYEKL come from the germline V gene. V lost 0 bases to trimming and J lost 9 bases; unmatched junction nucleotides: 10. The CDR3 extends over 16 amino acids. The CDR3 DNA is TGCGCCAGCAGCCAAGACGCCGGGACAGGGGGGAGCGGGCAGTACTTC. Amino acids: CASSQDAGTGGSGQYF.